Here is one TCR beta chain with its context. As yet, its antigen is unknown. Germline CDR1 DFQATT, CDR2 SNEGSKA (reference sequence). This CDR3 has 17 residues. This entry comes from a study of T cells expressing NK-cell markers. Background on the study: Repertoires of TCR beta were obtained from T cells sorted as CD3+CD56+NKG2C+, CD3+CD56+NKG2C- and CD3+CD56-NKG2C+. Just one sequenced donor of eight was HCMV-seronegative, while seven were seropositive.

Overall study findings and caveats: In several donors, these clonotypes also led the CD3+CD56-NKG2C+ fraction.

Generation of TCR beta cDNA was performed by 5'RACE template switching incorporating UMIs. No DNA is given; TCRdb re-called the 5' RACE reads and lists each CDR3 protein once. Listed are some 600,000 distinct CDR3 sequences; approximately 4% falls within the top ten. Sequencing input: blood T cells: a sorted CD56 or NKG2C T cell subset, CD4+ or CD8+ T cells, or bulk PBMC T cells (not recorded which). The chain carries TRBV20-1 and TRBJ2-3; lacking DNA, the TRBD2 call made by TCRdb goes unchecked. The receptor was isolated from a man aged 18 to 35 in good health. The CDR3 sequence is CSAPGLAGGSFTDTQYF.